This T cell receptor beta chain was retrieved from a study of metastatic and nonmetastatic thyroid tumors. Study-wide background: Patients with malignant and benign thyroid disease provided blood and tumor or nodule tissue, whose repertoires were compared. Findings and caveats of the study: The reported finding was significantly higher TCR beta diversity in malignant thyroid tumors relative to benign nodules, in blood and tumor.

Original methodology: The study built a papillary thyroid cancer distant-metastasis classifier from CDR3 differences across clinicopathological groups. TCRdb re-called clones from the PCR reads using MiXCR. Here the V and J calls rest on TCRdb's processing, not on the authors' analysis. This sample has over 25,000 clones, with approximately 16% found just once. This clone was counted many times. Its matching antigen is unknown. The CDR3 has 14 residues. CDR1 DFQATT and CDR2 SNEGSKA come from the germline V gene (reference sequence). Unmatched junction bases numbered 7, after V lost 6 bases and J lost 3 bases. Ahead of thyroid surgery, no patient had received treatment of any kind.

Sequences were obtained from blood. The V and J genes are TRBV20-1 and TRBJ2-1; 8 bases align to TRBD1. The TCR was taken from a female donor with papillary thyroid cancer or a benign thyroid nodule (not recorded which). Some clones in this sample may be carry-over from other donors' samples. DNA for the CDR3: TGCAGTGCACTGGACAGGGTCATCTACAATGAGCAGTTCTTC. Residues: CSALDRVIYNEQFF.